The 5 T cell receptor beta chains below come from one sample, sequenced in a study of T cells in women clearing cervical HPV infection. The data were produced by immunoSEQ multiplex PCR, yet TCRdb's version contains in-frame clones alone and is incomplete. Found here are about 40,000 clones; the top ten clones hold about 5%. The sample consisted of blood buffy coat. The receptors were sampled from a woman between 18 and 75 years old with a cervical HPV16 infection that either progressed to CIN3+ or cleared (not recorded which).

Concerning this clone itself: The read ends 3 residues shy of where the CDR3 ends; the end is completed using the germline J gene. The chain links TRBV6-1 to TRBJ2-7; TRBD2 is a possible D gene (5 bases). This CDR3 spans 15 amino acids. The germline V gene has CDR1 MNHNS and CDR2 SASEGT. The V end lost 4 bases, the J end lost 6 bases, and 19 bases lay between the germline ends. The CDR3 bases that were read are TGTGCCAGCAGTGCAAAGAGCACCGCCGAGGGCGAG. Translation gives CASSAKSTAEGE. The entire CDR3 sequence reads CASSAKSTAEGEQYF.

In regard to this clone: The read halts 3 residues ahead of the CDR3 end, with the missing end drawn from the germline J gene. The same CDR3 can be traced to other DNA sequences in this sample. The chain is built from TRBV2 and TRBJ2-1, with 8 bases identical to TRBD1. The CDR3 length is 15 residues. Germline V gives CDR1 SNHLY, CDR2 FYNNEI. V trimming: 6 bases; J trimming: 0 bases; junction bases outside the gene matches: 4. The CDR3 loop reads CASSPGGSSYNEQFF. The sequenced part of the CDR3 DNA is TGTGCCAGCAGCCCAGGGGGCAGCTCCTACAATGAG.

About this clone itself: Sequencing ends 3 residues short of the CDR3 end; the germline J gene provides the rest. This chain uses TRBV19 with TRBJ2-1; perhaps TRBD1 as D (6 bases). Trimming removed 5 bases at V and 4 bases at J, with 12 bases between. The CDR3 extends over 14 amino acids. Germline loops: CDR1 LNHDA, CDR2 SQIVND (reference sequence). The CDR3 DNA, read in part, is TGTGCCAGTAGTGACCCGGACAGATACAATGAG. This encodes CASSDPDRYNE. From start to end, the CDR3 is CASSDPDRYNEQFF. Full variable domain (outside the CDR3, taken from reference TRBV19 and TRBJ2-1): DGGITQSPKYLFRKEGQNVTLSCEQNLNHDAMYWYRQDPGQGLRLIYYSQIVNDFQKGDIAEGYSVSREKKESFPLTVTSAQKNPTAFYLCASSDPDRYNEQFFGPGTRLTVL.

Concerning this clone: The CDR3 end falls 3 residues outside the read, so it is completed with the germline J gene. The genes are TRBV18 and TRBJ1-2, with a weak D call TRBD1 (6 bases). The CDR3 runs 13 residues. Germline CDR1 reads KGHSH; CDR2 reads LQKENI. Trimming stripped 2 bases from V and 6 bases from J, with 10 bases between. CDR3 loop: CASSPSGGDGYTF. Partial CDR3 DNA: TGTGCCAGCTCACCAAGCGGGGGCGATGGC.

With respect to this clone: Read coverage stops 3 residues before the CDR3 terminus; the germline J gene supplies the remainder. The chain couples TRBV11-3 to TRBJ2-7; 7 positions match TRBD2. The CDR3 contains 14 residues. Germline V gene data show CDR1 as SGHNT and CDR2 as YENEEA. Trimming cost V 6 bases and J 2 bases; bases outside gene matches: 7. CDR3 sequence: CASSKGGEAYEQYF. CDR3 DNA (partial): TGTGCCAGCAGTAAGGGAGGGGAGGCCTACGAG.